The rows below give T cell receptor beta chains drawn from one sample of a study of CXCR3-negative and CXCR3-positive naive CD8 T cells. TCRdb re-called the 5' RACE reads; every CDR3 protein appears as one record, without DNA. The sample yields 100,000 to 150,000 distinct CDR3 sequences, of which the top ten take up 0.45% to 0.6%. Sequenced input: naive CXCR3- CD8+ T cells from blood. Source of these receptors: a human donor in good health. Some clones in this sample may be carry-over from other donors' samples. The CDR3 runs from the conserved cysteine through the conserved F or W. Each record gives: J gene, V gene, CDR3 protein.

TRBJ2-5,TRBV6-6,CASRTSGGAGPQETQYF
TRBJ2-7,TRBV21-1,CASSNGTSYEQYF
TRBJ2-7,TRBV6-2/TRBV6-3,CASRVQGYEQYF
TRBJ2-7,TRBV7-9,CASSSKGLAGNLYEQYF
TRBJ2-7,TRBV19,CASSPYPGQGAYEQYF
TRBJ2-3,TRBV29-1,CSVEPTSWGTDTQYF
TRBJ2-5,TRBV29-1,CSGRGTGEETQYF
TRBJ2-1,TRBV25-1,CASSGLPNEQFF
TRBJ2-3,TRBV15,CATSRSRVVGDTQYF
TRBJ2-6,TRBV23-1,CASSRDGGRLGANVLTF
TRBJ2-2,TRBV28,CASSPSRFGGELFF
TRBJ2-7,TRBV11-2,CASSFSTSPAEQYF
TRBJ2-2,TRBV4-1,CASSQDPGAESWNTGELFF
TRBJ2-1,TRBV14,CASSQEVGGPNEQFF
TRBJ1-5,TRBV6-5,CASSLNSNQPQHF
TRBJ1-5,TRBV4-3,CASSQDYNQPQHF
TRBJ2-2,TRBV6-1,CASPWDQNTGELFF
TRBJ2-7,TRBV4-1,CASRGGTGSYEQYF
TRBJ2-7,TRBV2,CASSEVQGRDEQYF
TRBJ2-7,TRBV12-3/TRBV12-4,CASSPPKKPGTAHEQYF
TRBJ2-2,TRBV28,CASPDRNTGELFF
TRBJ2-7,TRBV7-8,CASSPRTSGNKYEQYF
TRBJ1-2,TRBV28,CASSFHDRDPYGYTF
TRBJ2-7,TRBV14,CASSPAGGPYEQYF
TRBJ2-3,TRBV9,CASSVGGGRAADTQYF
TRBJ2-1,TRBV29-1,CSVESSAFSHEQFF
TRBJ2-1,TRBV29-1,CSSGEWGEQFF